The rows below give T cell receptor beta chains drawn from one sample of a study of blood T cell repertoires in COVID-19. Sequencing was performed with immunoSEQ multiplex PCR; in TCRdb, only in-frame clones are kept and a portion is missing. The repertoire has 72,000 or so clones, approximately 89% of them found once; the top ten carry approximately 1.5%. The sample consisted of peripheral blood. Receptors were obtained from a man aged 55-75 years with acute or convalescent COVID-19. CDR3s include the opening cysteine and the closing phenylalanine or tryptophan. The D gene is left open where the match is weak. The listing skips clone size in some rows; elsewhere it reads once, few, many or a size class.

d_call: NA; v_call: TRBV10-1; j_call: TRBJ2-7; clone_size: NA; cdr3_aa: CASSEGGKTYEQYF; cdr3_nt: TGCGCCAGCAGTGAAGGCGGGAAAACCTACGAGCAGTACTTC
d_call: TRBD2; v_call: TRBV2; j_call: TRBJ2-3; clone_size: NA; cdr3_aa: CASKTSGGQGDTQYF; cdr3_nt: TGTGCCAGCAAGACTAGCGGGGGGCAGGGGGATACGCAGTATTTT
d_call: NA; v_call: TRBV18; j_call: TRBJ1-2; clone_size: NA; cdr3_aa: CASSPSRTYGYTF; cdr3_nt: TGTGCCAGCTCACCAAGCCGGACATATGGCTACACCTTC
d_call: TRBD1; v_call: TRBV3-1/TRBV3-2; j_call: TRBJ1-2; clone_size: NA; cdr3_aa: CASSQDDRGRIGYTF; cdr3_nt: TGTGCCAGCAGCCAAGACGACAGGGGGCGAATTGGCTACACCTTC
d_call: NA; v_call: TRBV5-4; j_call: TRBJ2-1; clone_size: NA; cdr3_aa: CASSFRGGGGGNEQFF; cdr3_nt: TGTGCCAGCAGCTTTAGAGGCGGGGGAGGGGGGAATGAGCAGTTCTTC
d_call: NA; v_call: TRBV9; j_call: TRBJ1-2; clone_size: NA; cdr3_aa: CASSVDGRGIHGYTF; cdr3_nt: TGTGCCAGCAGCGTAGATGGCAGGGGAATCCATGGCTACACCTTC
d_call: NA; v_call: TRBV28; j_call: TRBJ2-7; clone_size: NA; cdr3_aa: CASRTPTGRGGEQYF; cdr3_nt: TGTGCCAGCAGAACGCCGACGGGACGAGGGGGCGAGCAGTACTTC
d_call: NA; v_call: TRBV30; j_call: TRBJ2-5; clone_size: NA; cdr3_aa: CAWSVTGVMETQYF; cdr3_nt: TGTGCCTGGAGTGTAACTGGAGTGATGGAGACCCAGTACTTC
d_call: NA; v_call: TRBV3-1/TRBV3-2; j_call: TRBJ2-2; clone_size: NA; cdr3_aa: CASTATGGGELFF; cdr3_nt: TGTGCCAGCACCGCCACCGGGGGCGGGGAGCTGTTTTTT
d_call: NA; v_call: TRBV20-1; j_call: TRBJ2-3; clone_size: NA; cdr3_aa: CSASILAGRTDTQYF; cdr3_nt: TGCAGTGCTAGTATACTGGCAGGGCGCACAGATACGCAGTATTTT
d_call: TRBD1; v_call: TRBV28; j_call: TRBJ1-1; clone_size: NA; cdr3_aa: CASSSQGVPGTEAFF; cdr3_nt: TGTGCCAGCAGTTCCCAGGGGGTACCGGGCACTGAAGCTTTCTTT
d_call: NA; v_call: TRBV15; j_call: TRBJ1-1; clone_size: NA; cdr3_aa: CATSRQRMNTEAFF; cdr3_nt: TGTGCCACCAGCAGACAGAGGATGAACACTGAAGCTTTCTTT
d_call: NA; v_call: TRBV7-9; j_call: TRBJ2-6; clone_size: NA; cdr3_aa: CASGKDRSRSGANVLTF; cdr3_nt: TGTGCCAGCGGTAAGGACAGATCGCGCTCTGGGGCCAACGTCCTGACTTTC
d_call: NA; v_call: TRBV6-5; j_call: TRBJ1-3; clone_size: NA; cdr3_aa: CASSEGGGFNTIYF; cdr3_nt: TGTGCCAGCAGCGAGGGGGGGGGTTTCAACACCATATATTTT
d_call: NA; v_call: TRBV6-5; j_call: TRBJ1-2; clone_size: NA; cdr3_aa: CASSYVDAAGYGYTF; cdr3_nt: TGTGCCAGCAGTTACGTCGACGCCGCGGGCTATGGCTACACCTTC
d_call: NA; v_call: TRBV7-2; j_call: TRBJ1-2; clone_size: few; cdr3_aa: CASSLEVRTVQGYTF; cdr3_nt: TGTGCCAGCAGCTTAGAAGTTAGGACAGTCCAGGGCTACACCTTC
d_call: NA; v_call: TRBV10-1; j_call: TRBJ2-1; clone_size: NA; cdr3_aa: CASGQMAGGEQFF; cdr3_nt: TGCGCCAGCGGACAGATGGCCGGCGGTGAGCAGTTCTTC
d_call: TRBD1; v_call: TRBV7-8; j_call: TRBJ1-2; clone_size: NA; cdr3_aa: CASSRTTTGRGVANYGYTF; cdr3_nt: TGTGCCAGCAGCCGAACCACGACAGGGAGAGGGGTGGCTAACTATGGCTACACCTTC
d_call: NA; v_call: TRBV5-1; j_call: TRBJ2-2; clone_size: few; cdr3_aa: CASSLRFEGGGELFF; cdr3_nt: TGCGCCAGCAGCTTGAGGTTCGAGGGCGGCGGGGAGCTGTTTTTT
d_call: TRBD1; v_call: TRBV7-2; j_call: TRBJ1-6; clone_size: NA; cdr3_aa: CASSRDRGLGNSPLHF; cdr3_nt: TGTGCCAGCAGCCGGGACAGGGGGCTAGGTAATTCACCCCTCCACTTT
d_call: TRBD1; v_call: TRBV18; j_call: TRBJ2-7; clone_size: NA; cdr3_aa: CASSRTGDSSYEQYF; cdr3_nt: TGTGCCAGCTCACGGACAGGGGACTCTTCCTACGAGCAGTACTTC
d_call: NA; v_call: TRBV19; j_call: TRBJ1-4; clone_size: NA; cdr3_aa: CASSIGAATNEKLFF; cdr3_nt: TGTGCCAGTAGTATCGGCGCGGCAACTAATGAAAAACTGTTTTTT
d_call: NA; v_call: TRBV6-6; j_call: TRBJ2-1; clone_size: once; cdr3_aa: CASSYSTGSYNEQFF; cdr3_nt: TGTGCCAGCAGTTACTCGACGGGGTCCTACAATGAGCAGTTCTTC
d_call: NA; v_call: TRBV25-1; j_call: TRBJ2-1; clone_size: NA; cdr3_aa: CASRHYSYNEQFF; cdr3_nt: TGTGCCAGCAGACATTACTCCTACAATGAGCAGTTCTTC
d_call: TRBD1; v_call: TRBV19; j_call: TRBJ1-5; clone_size: few; cdr3_aa: CASSSDRVNQPQHF; cdr3_nt: TGTGCCAGTAGTTCTGACAGGGTCAATCAGCCCCAGCATTTT
d_call: TRBD2; v_call: TRBV11-3; j_call: TRBJ2-1; clone_size: NA; cdr3_aa: CASSSGASGGLSYNEQFF; cdr3_nt: TGTGCCAGCAGCTCAGGAGCTAGCGGGGGCCTCTCCTACAATGAGCAGTTCTTC
d_call: NA; v_call: TRBV5-6; j_call: TRBJ1-4; clone_size: NA; cdr3_aa: CASSQLTGERKLFF; cdr3_nt: TGTGCCAGCAGCCAACTGACAGGAGAGAGAAAACTGTTTTTT
d_call: TRBD2; v_call: TRBV10-3; j_call: TRBJ2-3; clone_size: NA; cdr3_aa: CAIMGLAGGDTQYF; cdr3_nt: TGTGCCATCATGGGACTAGCGGGGGGGGATACGCAGTATTTT
d_call: NA; v_call: TRBV6-5; j_call: TRBJ1-6; clone_size: NA; cdr3_aa: CASSLTAENSPLHF; cdr3_nt: TGTGCCAGCAGTTTAACAGCGGAAAATTCACCCCTCCACTTT
d_call: TRBD1; v_call: TRBV5-4; j_call: TRBJ1-3; clone_size: NA; cdr3_aa: CASSLGGQGGNTIYF; cdr3_nt: TGTGCCAGCAGCTTAGGGGGACAGGGTGGAAACACCATATATTTT
d_call: TRBD1; v_call: TRBV3-1/TRBV3-2; j_call: TRBJ2-7; clone_size: NA; cdr3_aa: CASSEEYRGEQYF; cdr3_nt: TGTGCCAGCAGCGAAGAGTACAGGGGCGAGCAGTACTTC
d_call: TRBD1; v_call: TRBV30; j_call: TRBJ2-2; clone_size: NA; cdr3_aa: CAWRRTGRNTGELFF; cdr3_nt: TGTGCCTGGAGGCGGACAGGACGGAACACCGGGGAGCTGTTTTTT
d_call: NA; v_call: TRBV30; j_call: TRBJ2-1; clone_size: NA; cdr3_aa: CAWSGVSYNEQFF; cdr3_nt: TGTGCCTGGAGTGGAGTCTCCTACAATGAGCAGTTCTTC
d_call: NA; v_call: TRBV5-1; j_call: TRBJ1-3; clone_size: once; cdr3_aa: CASSLLDSGVSGNTIYF; cdr3_nt: TGCGCCAGCAGCTTGCTCGATTCAGGGGTGTCTGGAAACACCATATATTTT
d_call: NA; v_call: TRBV5-1; j_call: TRBJ1-1; clone_size: NA; cdr3_aa: CASKSGDGDTEAFF; cdr3_nt: TGCGCCAGCAAGTCAGGGGATGGAGACACTGAAGCTTTCTTT
d_call: NA; v_call: TRBV7-2; j_call: TRBJ1-3; clone_size: NA; cdr3_aa: CASSLAPTGFSGNTIYF; cdr3_nt: TGTGCCAGCAGCTTAGCACCGACGGGGTTCTCTGGAAACACCATATATTTT
d_call: TRBD2; v_call: TRBV29-1; j_call: TRBJ2-5; clone_size: NA; cdr3_aa: CSSGLAQQETQYF; cdr3_nt: TGCAGCTCGGGACTAGCGCAGCAAGAGACCCAGTACTTC
d_call: NA; v_call: TRBV6-5; j_call: TRBJ1-5; clone_size: NA; cdr3_aa: CASTGSNQPQHF; cdr3_nt: TGTGCCAGCACGGGAAGCAATCAGCCCCAGCATTTT
d_call: NA; v_call: TRBV19; j_call: TRBJ1-5; clone_size: NA; cdr3_aa: CAISGGTRGQPQHF; cdr3_nt: TGTGCCATCTCTGGCGGGACGAGAGGTCAGCCCCAGCATTTT
d_call: TRBD2; v_call: TRBV4-1; j_call: TRBJ2-1; clone_size: NA; cdr3_aa: CASSRGLAGEDEQFF; cdr3_nt: TGCGCCAGCAGCCGAGGACTAGCGGGGGAAGATGAGCAGTTCTTC